Listed below are T cell receptor beta chains from one sample, sequenced in a study of immune evolution from preneoplasia to lung adenocarcinoma. Data came from immunoSEQ multiplex PCR; TCRdb stores just in-frame clones and leaves some out. The sample lists about 8,000 clones, about 77% seen once, with 7.4% in the top ten. The sample was FFPE adjacent normal lung tissue. The source of these receptors is a person between 70 and 80 years old with lung adenocarcinoma. Both conserved end residues are part of each CDR3. D genes are given only for firm matches. Some rows mark clone size as missing; the rest say once, few, many or name a class of expanded clone.

v_gene,j_gene,abundance,d_gene,CDR3nt,CDR3aa
TRBV30,TRBJ2-1,-,TRBD1,TGTGCCTGGAGCACCAGAACAGGGGCTCGGCAGTTCTTC,CAWSTRTGARQFF
TRBV7-6,TRBJ2-2,-,-,TGTGCCAGCAGCCCCCTGACTACCGGGGAGCTGTTTTTT,CASSPLTTGELFF
TRBV10-2,TRBJ2-7,-,TRBD2,TGCGCCAGCAGATCACCGGGACTAGCGGCAGGGGGCTCCTACGAGCAGTACTTC,CASRSPGLAAGGSYEQYF
TRBV7-8,TRBJ2-5,few,-,TGTGCCAGCAGCTTACAGGGAAGAAGGGAGACCCAGTACTTC,CASSLQGRRETQYF
TRBV4-1,TRBJ2-1,-,TRBD2,TGCGCCAGCAGCCAACCCGGACTAGCGGGGGAGTACAATGAGCAGTTCTTC,CASSQPGLAGEYNEQFF
TRBV4-1,TRBJ2-1,few,TRBD2,TGCGCCAGCAGCCTAACCCCCCGGGGGGGCTCGTACAATGAGCAGTTCTTC,CASSLTPRGGSYNEQFF
TRBV5-6,TRBJ1-6,few,-,TGTGCCAGCAGGGACCGAGGGGTGAGTTCACCCCTCCACTTT,CASRDRGVSSPLHF
TRBV19,TRBJ2-3,once,TRBD2,TGTGCCAGTAGTATAGATGGACTAGCGGGAGTAGATACGCAGTATTTT,CASSIDGLAGVDTQYF
TRBV6-4,TRBJ2-1,once,-,TGTGCCAGCAGCGCACAGGGTTCCGGTGACGATGAGCAGTTCTTC,CASSAQGSGDDEQFF
TRBV2,TRBJ1-2,-,TRBD1,TGTGCCAGCAGCGTTAGGACAGGAGACTATGGCTACACCTTC,CASSVRTGDYGYTF
TRBV4-2,TRBJ2-5,-,-,TGTGCCAGCAGCCGGGCGGGGGCGCAAGAGACCCAGTACTTC,CASSRAGAQETQYF
TRBV2,TRBJ2-1,-,TRBD2,TGTGCCAGCAGTCTAGCGGGAAACCCACCCTACAATGAGCAGTTCTTC,CASSLAGNPPYNEQFF
TRBV7-9,TRBJ2-3,-,TRBD2,TGTGCCAGCACCGAAGCGGGGGGGGCACGAGGGGGAGATACGCAGTATTTT,CASTEAGGARGGDTQYF
TRBV9,TRBJ1-5,few,TRBD1,TGTGCCGGCAGCAGTTCGACAGGGAATAGCAATCAGCCCCAGCATTTT,CAGSSSTGNSNQPQHF
TRBV27,TRBJ2-7,-,-,TGTGCCAGCAGTTCGGGGACTGAGACCCCCGAGCAGTACTTC,CASSSGTETPEQYF
TRBV6-5,TRBJ1-5,once,-,TGTGCCAGCAGTTTGGGAGTGGACGGTCGTCCCCAGCATTTT,CASSLGVDGRPQHF
TRBV5-8,TRBJ2-7,-,-,TGTGCCAGCAGCTTGGCAAGGTGGGGTGCCTACGAGCAGTACTTC,CASSLARWGAYEQYF
TRBV5-6,TRBJ1-5,-,TRBD1,TGTGCCAGCAGCTTGGCCAGCAGGGGGCGACGACAGCCCCAGCATTTT,CASSLASRGRRQPQHF
TRBV6-1,TRBJ1-6,-,-,TGTGCCAGCAGTGAACGCGTCCACAGGGAGGGGTCACCCCTCCACTTT,CASSERVHREGSPLHF
TRBV5-1,TRBJ2-7,-,TRBD2,TGCGCCAGCAGTTCGCTAGCGGGAGGGGAGCAGTACTTC,CASSSLAGGEQYF
TRBV28,TRBJ2-3,-,TRBD2,TGTGCCAGCACCCCTGGACTAGCGGGAGGGATAGATACGCAGTATTTT,CASTPGLAGGIDTQYF
TRBV6-5,TRBJ2-7,-,TRBD2,TGTGCCAGCAGTTACTCAGCTAGCGGGACGTACGAGCAGTACTTC,CASSYSASGTYEQYF
TRBV30,TRBJ2-7,-,TRBD2,TGTGCCTGGAGCGGGGGACTAGCGGGGCTCTCCGCCGAGCAGTACTTC,CAWSGGLAGLSAEQYF
TRBV7-9,TRBJ1-2,-,TRBD1,TGTGCCAGCAGCAACCACATCCCAGGGGGTGGCTACACCTTC,CASSNHIPGGGYTF
TRBV27,TRBJ1-2,-,-,TGTGCCAGCACCACGATGACAGGAAGGTATGGCTACACCTTC,CASTTMTGRYGYTF
TRBV10-1,TRBJ2-2,-,-,TGCGCCAGCAGTGACGGCAGCTCGAACACCGGGGAGCTGTTTTTT,CASSDGSSNTGELFF
TRBV19,TRBJ2-2,-,TRBD1,TGTGCCAGTAGTATCCGGACAGGGCTAGGGGAGCTGTTTTTT,CASSIRTGLGELFF
TRBV6-5,TRBJ2-1,-,-,TGTGCCAGCAGCCAAGGACGGTGGGGGGAGCAGTTCTTC,CASSQGRWGEQFF